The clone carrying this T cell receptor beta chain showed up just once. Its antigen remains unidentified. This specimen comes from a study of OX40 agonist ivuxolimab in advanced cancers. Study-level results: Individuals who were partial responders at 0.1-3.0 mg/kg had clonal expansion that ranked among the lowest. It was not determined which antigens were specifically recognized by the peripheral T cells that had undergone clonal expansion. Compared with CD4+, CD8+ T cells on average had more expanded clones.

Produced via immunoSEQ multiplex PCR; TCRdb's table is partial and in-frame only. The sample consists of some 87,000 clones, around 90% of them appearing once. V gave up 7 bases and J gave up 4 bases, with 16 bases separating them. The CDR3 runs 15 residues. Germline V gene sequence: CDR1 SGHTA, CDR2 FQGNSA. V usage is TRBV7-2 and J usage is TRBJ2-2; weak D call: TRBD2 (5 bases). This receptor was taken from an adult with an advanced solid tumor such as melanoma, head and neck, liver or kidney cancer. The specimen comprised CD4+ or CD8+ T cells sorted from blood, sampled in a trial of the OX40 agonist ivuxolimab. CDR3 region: CASTNLQGGTGELFF. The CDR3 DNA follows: TGTGCCAGCACAAACCTCCAAGGAGGCACCGGGGAGCTGTTTTTT.